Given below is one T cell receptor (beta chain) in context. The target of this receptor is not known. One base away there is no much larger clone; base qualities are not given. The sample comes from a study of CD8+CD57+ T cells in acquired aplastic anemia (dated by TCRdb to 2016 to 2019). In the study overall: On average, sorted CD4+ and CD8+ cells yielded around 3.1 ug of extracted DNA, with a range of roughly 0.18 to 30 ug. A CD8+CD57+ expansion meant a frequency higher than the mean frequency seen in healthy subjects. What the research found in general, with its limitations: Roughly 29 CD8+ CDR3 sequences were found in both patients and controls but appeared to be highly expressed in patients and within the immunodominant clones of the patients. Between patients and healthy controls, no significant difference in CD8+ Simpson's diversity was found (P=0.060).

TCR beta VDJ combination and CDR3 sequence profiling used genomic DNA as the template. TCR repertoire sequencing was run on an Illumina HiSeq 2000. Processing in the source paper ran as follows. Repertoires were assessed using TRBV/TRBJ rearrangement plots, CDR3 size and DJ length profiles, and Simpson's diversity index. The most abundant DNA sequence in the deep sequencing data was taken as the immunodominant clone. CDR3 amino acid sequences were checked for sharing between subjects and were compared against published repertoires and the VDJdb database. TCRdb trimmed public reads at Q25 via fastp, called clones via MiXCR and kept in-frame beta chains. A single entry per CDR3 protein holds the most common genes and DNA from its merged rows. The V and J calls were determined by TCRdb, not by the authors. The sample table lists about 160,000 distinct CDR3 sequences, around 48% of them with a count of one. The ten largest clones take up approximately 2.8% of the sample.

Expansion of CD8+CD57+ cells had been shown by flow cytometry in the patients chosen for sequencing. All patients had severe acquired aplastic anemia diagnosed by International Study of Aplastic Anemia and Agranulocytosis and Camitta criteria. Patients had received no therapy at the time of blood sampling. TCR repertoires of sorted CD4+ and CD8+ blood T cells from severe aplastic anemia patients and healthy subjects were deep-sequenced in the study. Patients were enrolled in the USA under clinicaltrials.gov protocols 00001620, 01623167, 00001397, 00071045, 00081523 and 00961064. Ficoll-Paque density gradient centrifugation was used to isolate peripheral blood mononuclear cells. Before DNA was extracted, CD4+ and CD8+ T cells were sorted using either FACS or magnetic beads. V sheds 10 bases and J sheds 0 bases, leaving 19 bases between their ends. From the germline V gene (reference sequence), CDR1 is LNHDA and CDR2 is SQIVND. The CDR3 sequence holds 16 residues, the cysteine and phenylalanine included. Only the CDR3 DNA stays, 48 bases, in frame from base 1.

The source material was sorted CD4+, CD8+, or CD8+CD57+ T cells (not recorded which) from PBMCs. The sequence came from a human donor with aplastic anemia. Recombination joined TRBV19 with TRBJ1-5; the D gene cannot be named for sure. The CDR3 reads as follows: CATLPRVGSSNQPQHF. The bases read TGTGCCACTCTTCCCCGGGTGGGCAGTAGCAATCAGCCCCAGCATTTT. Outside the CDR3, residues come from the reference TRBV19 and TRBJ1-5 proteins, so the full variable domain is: DGGITQSPKYLFRKEGQNVTLSCEQNLNHDAMYWYRQDPGQGLRLIYYSQIVNDFQKGDIAEGYSVSREKKESFPLTVTSAQKNPTAFYLCATLPRVGSSNQPQHFGDGTRLSIL.